The 21 T cell receptor beta chains below all came from one sample that was sequenced in a study of human T cells and chemical hapten exposure. MiXCR, run by TCRdb on the RACE reads, gives a single entry per CDR3 protein. Among under 85,000 distinct CDR3 sequences listed, approximately 10% were seen once. Time point specified: patch test 2, 6 weeks after DPC sensitization. Noted treatment: therapeutic diphenylcyclopropenone sensitization with weekly scalp DPC. The material sequenced was whole blood, taken in connection with sensitization to the hapten diphenylcyclopropenone (DPC). These receptors all come from a woman between 45 and 60 years old with alopecia areata. Some clones in this sample may be carry-over from other donors' samples.

This clonotype was observed a handful of times. This chain links TRBV6-5 with TRBJ1-2; TRBD1 is a possible D gene (5 bases). Trimming pared 8 bases from V and 0 bases from J, leaving 13 bases between. The germline gives CDR1 MNHEY, CDR2 SVGAGI. The CDR3 spans 14 residues. CDR3 loop: CASAGLGPNYGYTF. The CDR3 nucleotides are TGTGCCAGCGCCGGCCTGGGACCTAACTATGGCTACACCTTC.

The chain recombines TRBV29-1 with TRBJ1-1; 8 bases map to TRBD1. The CDR3 runs 15 residues. The trim removed 6 bases at V and 7 bases at J, leaving 16 bases unmatched. In germline, CDR1 is SQVTM, CDR2 ANQGSEA. The CDR3 loop reads CSVAAWAGGDIEAFF. DNA for the CDR3: TGCAGCGTGGCGGCGTGGGCAGGGGGCGACATTGAAGCTTTCTTT.

This clonotype has just a few counts. This rearrangement joins TRBV20-1 to TRBJ2-1, with unresolved D. With 1 base removed from V and 8 bases from J, the gap between germline ends came to 15 bases. CDR3 length equals 14 residues. Germline CDR1 and CDR2: DFQATT and SNEGSKA (reference sequence). This CDR3 reads CSARVKSRVYEQFF. In DNA form, the CDR3 reads TGCAGTGCTAGAGTTAAGTCCCGGGTTTATGAGCAGTTCTTC.

This clonotype showed up many times. The chain employs TRBV2 and TRBJ2-1; 11 positions match TRBD2. CDR1 and CDR2 (germline): SNHLY, FYNNEI. This CDR3 is 15 amino acids long. The V and J ends lost 4 bases and 3 bases, in that order; junction bases with no gene match: 2. The CDR3 spells CASSVTSGSYNEQFF. The CDR3 region has the DNA TGTGCCAGCAGTGTAACTAGCGGGAGCTACAATGAGCAGTTCTTC.

This clonotype occurred many times. The rearrangement links TRBV20-1 to TRBJ2-3; 9 bases align to TRBD1. V shed 3 bases, J shed 2 bases, and the junction held 6 bases outside the gene matches. The CDR3 spans 15 residues. Germline lookup yields CDR1 DFQATT and CDR2 SNEGSKA (reference sequence). The CDR3 DNA reads as TGCAGTGCTAGGGGAGGGGACAGGGACACAGATACGCAGTATTTT. Translating gives CSARGGDRDTDTQYF.

This clonotype was counted between two and nine times. V usage is TRBV9 and J usage is TRBJ1-1; 7 nucleotides align to TRBD1. The length of the CDR3 is 14 residues. CDR1 is SGDLS and CDR2 is YYNGEE in the germline V gene. The V segment lost 2 bases and the J segment 5 bases; nucleotides outside the gene matches: 6. CDR3 in amino acids: CASSVKGAGTEAFF. The CDR3 DNA reads TGTGCCAGCAGCGTCAAGGGGGCAGGTACTGAAGCTTTCTTT.

This clonotype showed up many times. This chain joins TRBV20-1 and TRBJ1-3; tentatively, D is TRBD1 (5 bases). The V end lost 1 base, the J end lost 0 bases, and 7 bases lay between the germline ends. The CDR3 spans 14 residues. Germline CDR1 DFQATT, CDR2 SNEGSKA (reference sequence). The CDR3 is CSARVGGSGNTIYF. The CDR3 DNA reads TGCAGTGCTAGAGTCGGGGGCTCTGGAAACACCATATATTTT.

This clonotype came up a few times. V and J are TRBV27 and TRBJ2-7; the D is unclear. V shed 8 bases and J shed 0 bases, with 11 bases lying between them. CDR1 and CDR2 from the germline V gene are MNHEY and SMNVEV (reference sequence). The CDR3 is made up of 13 amino acids. In nucleotides, the CDR3 is TGTGCCAGCGCCCAGCGCCTCTCCTACGAGCAGTACTTC. This sequence encodes CASAQRLSYEQYF.

This clonotype was seen repeatedly, ten times or more. This CDR3 reads CASSQNNYEQYF. CDR3 in DNA: TGTGCCAGCAGTCAAAACAACTACGAGCAGTACTTC. The chain uses TRBV6-5 and TRBJ2-7, with no clear D. Trimming took off 5 bases at V and 3 bases at J, with 8 bases between the two ends. This CDR3 is 12 amino acids long. CDR1 and CDR2 from the germline V gene are MNHEY and SVGAGI.

The V and J genes are TRBV11-2 and TRBJ1-3; 7 nucleotides align to TRBD1. Trimming cost V 5 bases and J 2 bases; bases outside gene matches: 6. The CDR3 contains 15 residues. Germline V gene lookup returns CDR1 SGHAT and CDR2 FQNNGV. CDR3: CASSRTGTAGNTIYF. The DNA for the CDR3 is TGTGCCAGCAGCCGTACCGGGACAGCTGGAAACACCATATATTTT.

This clonotype has a count of ten or more. The chain is built from TRBV21-1 and TRBJ2-5; the D call in the table, TRBD1, was not verified against the DNA. TRBV21-1 corresponds to a pseudogene. The CDR3 sequence is 18 residues long. CDR3 protein: CASKTGARGTAREETQYF. DNA for the CDR3: TGTGCCAGCAAAACCGGCGCCCGAGGGACCGCCCGGGAGGAGACCCAGTACTTC.

This clonotype came up many times. The genes are TRBV7-2 and TRBJ1-1, with unresolved D. Trimming left V 4 bases short and J 6 bases short, with 18 bases between. Germline V gene data show CDR1 as SGHTA and CDR2 as FQGNSA. The CDR3 spans 15 residues. The chain's CDR3 is CASSSLALLPAEAFF. Here the CDR3 DNA reads TGTGCCAGCAGCTCACTTGCCCTCCTACCCGCTGAAGCTTTCTTT.

This clonotype was counted at least ten times. The chain has TRBV6-5 and TRBJ1-1, with D possibly TRBD1 on 6 matching bases. CDR3 size: 17 residues. Trimming took 7 bases from V and 2 from J, leaving 23 bases between them. Germline CDR1 MNHEY, CDR2 SVGAGI. The CDR3 DNA is TGTGCCAGCACTAAATCCGGGGGGCGCCGGATTAACACTGAAGCTTTCTTT. Its protein is CASTKSGGRRINTEAFF.

This clonotype was counted ten times or more. This chain connects TRBV4-1 to TRBJ2-1, with D uncertain. Germline CDR1 is MGHRA and CDR2 is YSYEKL. With 4 bases removed from V and 4 bases from J, the gap between germline ends came to 5 bases. CDR3 size: 12 residues. The CDR3 bases are TGCGCCAGCAGCCTAAATTACAATGAGCAGTTCTTC. Translated, it gives CASSLNYNEQFF.

There are many counts of this clonotype. The chain links TRBV4-2 to TRBJ1-6; 9 bases match TRBD1. Germline V gene data show CDR1 as LGHNA and CDR2 as YNFKEQ. The V segment lost 0 bases and the J segment 8 bases; nucleotides outside the gene matches: 5. The CDR3 is made up of 16 amino acids. The CDR3 DNA reads TGTGCCAGCAGCCAAGAAACCGGGACAGGGTATTCACCCCTCCACTTT. As protein: CASSQETGTGYSPLHF.

This clonotype came up a few times. The CDR3 is CASSVVGSQTAFF. In nucleotides, the CDR3 is TGTGCCAGCAGCGTAGTAGGCTCCCAGACAGCTTTCTTT. This rearrangement joins TRBV9 to TRBJ1-1, with D unresolved. Trimming left V 0 bases short and J 10 bases short, with 13 bases between. From germline, CDR1 is SGDLS and CDR2 YYNGEE. CDR3 length: 13 residues.

This clonotype was counted at least ten times. The rearrangement joins TRBV20-1 to TRBJ1-1, with 8 bases aligning to TRBD1. The germline CDR1 and CDR2 sequences are DFQATT and SNEGSKA (reference sequence). Trimming removed 5 bases from V and 4 bases from J; junction bases left unmatched: 12. The CDR3 is made up of 15 amino acids. CDR3 loop: CSASGQGGWSTEAFF. In DNA form, the CDR3 reads TGCAGTGCTTCAGGACAGGGCGGTTGGAGCACTGAAGCTTTCTTT.

This clonotype was observed many times. This rearrangement joins TRBV2 to TRBJ2-1; 12 bases agree with TRBD1. The CDR3 is 13 amino acids. CDR1 and CDR2 from the germline V gene are SNHLY and FYNNEI. With V trimmed by 4 bases and J by 8 bases, 0 bases remained unmatched. CDR3 region: CASSGDRGHEQFF. CDR3 DNA: TGTGCCAGCAGTGGGGACAGGGGGCATGAGCAGTTCTTC.

This clonotype was seen a handful of times. V gene TRBV7-9 combines with J gene TRBJ2-3, with 8 positions matching TRBD2. Per germline, CDR1 SEHNR and CDR2 FQNEAQ (reference sequence). CDR3 size: 16 residues. Germline trimming cut 6 bases from V and 3 bases from J; bases unmatched to any gene: 11. CDR3 in DNA: TGTGCCAGCAGTTCCGTCGGGACTAGAGTGACAGATACGCAGTATTTT. It translates to CASSSVGTRVTDTQYF. The full variable domain, completed using reference TRBV7-9 and TRBJ2-3, is DTGVSQNPRHKITKRGQNVTFRCDPISEHNRLYWYRQTLGQGPEFLTYFQNEAQLEKSRLLSDRFSAERPKGSFSTLEIQRTEQGDSAMYLCASSSVGTRVTDTQYFGPGTRLTVL.

This clonotype was seen many times. This rearrangement joins TRBV6-5 to TRBJ2-3; no firm D call. The CDR3 length is 12 residues. Germline values: CDR1 MNHEY, CDR2 SVGAGI. CDR3 amino acids: CSAAHSTDTQYF. The CDR3 DNA is TGTTCGGCGGCTCATTCCACAGATACGCAGTATTTT.

J is TRBJ1-1 and V is TRBV20-1, with no clear D. Germline V lookup: CDR1 DFQATT, CDR2 SNEGSKA (reference sequence). Trimming took 3 bases from V and 2 from J, leaving 10 bases between them. The CDR3 covers 13 residues. The CDR3 protein is CSASFGPNTEAFF. The CDR3 DNA reads TGCAGTGCTAGTTTTGGGCCTAACACTGAAGCTTTCTTT.